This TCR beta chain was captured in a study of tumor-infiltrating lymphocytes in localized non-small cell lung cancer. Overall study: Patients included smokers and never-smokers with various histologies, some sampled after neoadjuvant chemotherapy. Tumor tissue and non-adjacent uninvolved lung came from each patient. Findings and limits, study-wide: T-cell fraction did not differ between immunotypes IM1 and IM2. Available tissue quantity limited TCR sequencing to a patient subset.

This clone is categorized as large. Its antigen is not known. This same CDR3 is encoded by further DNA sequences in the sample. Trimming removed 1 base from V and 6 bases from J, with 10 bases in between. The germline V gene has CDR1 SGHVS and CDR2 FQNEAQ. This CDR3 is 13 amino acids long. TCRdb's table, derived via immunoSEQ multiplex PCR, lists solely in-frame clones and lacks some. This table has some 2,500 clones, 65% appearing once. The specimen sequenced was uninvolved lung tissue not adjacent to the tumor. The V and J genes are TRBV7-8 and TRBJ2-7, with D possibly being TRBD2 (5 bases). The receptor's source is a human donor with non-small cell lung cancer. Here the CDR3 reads CASSLDRAGEQYF. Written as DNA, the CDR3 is TGTGCCAGCAGCTTAGACCGCGCGGGCGAGCAGTACTTC.